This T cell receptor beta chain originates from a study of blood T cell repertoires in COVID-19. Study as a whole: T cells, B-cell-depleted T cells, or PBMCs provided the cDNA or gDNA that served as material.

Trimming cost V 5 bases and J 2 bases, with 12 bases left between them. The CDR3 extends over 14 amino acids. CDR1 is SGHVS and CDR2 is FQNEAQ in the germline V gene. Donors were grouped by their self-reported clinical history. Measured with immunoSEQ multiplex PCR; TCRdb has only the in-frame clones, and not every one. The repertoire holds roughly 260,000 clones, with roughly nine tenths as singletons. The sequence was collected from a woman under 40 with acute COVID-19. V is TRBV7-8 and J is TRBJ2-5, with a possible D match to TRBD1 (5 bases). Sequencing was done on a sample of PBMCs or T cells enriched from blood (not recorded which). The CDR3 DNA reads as TGTGCCAGCAGCCCTCACAGGAATCAAGAGACCCAGTACTTC. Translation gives CASSPHRNQETQYF.